This T cell receptor (beta chain) was observed in a study of blood T cells in healthy people across ages. Every sample gave at least 5 micrograms of total RNA when it was extracted. Germline CDR1 and CDR2: SNHLY and FYNNEI. The CDR3 is made up of 16 amino acids. With 8 bases clipped from V and 6 bases from J, the junction kept 13 bases outside the gene matches. Combining a sample-barcoded 5' primer with a J-beta primer mix, a second PCR ran for roughly 7 to 11 cycles. The study obtained at least 3 million CDR3-containing paired-end reads from every sample. One entry per CDR3 protein results from TCRdb running MiXCR on the 5' RACE reads. The sample includes 550,000 to 750,000 distinct CDR3 sequences, roughly 21% of them seen just once.

The receptor comes from a man between 65 and 85 years old in good health. This chain uses TRBV2 with TRBJ2-2, with TRBD2 identical over 9 bases. Sequencing was done on a sample of blood. The CDR3, as DNA: TGTGCCAGCTCCGAAGGGGTTAGCGGGAGACCCGGGGAGCTGTTTTTT. Amino acid sequence: CASSEGVSGRPGELFF.